These 27 T cell receptor beta chains came from one sample sequenced in a study of tumor and adjacent non-tumor tissue in lung cancer (dated by TCRdb to between 2018 and 2020). The protocol used for the library was multiplex PCR. This sample was sequenced with an Illumina HiSeq 2500. TCRbeta libraries were constructed through three rounds of nested PCR with primers (Table S4) according to protocols adapted from ARM-PCR. The public reads were reanalyzed by TCRdb: fastp trimming at Q25, MiXCR alignment, in-frame beta chains only. Under each unique CDR3 protein, matching rows form one entry showing the most common genes and DNA. The sample table records about 98,000 distinct CDR3 sequences; 75% to 90% of these occur just once. The ten largest clones take up roughly 29% of the sample. RNA was isolated from bulk unsorted tissue, and RNA quality was assessed with a NanoDrop ND-1000 and an Agilent 2100. Distant non-tumor tissue taken more than 3 cm from the tumor edge was used as the normal lung sample.

The sample consisted of distant non-tumor lung tissue. Every receptor here comes from a man in his fifties or sixties with small cell lung cancer.

The rearrangement joins TRBV7-9 to TRBJ2-7; perhaps D is TRBD1 or TRBD2 (6 bases each). Germline CDR1 reads SEHNR; CDR2 reads FQNEAQ (reference sequence). CDR3 length: 16 residues. Trimming stripped 4 bases from V and 5 bases from J, with 21 bases between. Here the CDR3 reads CASSSGWGALTDEQYF. CDR3 DNA sequence: TGTGCCAGCAGCTCGGGGTGGGGGGCCCTTACAGACGAGCAGTACTTC.

Comments on this clonotype: A clone one base away is much larger, so this may be a read error. V and J are TRBV28 and TRBJ1-2; D may be TRBD1 (5 bases). The germline V gene encodes CDR1 MDHEN and CDR2 SYDVKM. The length of the CDR3 is 12 residues. Here the CDR3 DNA reads TGTGCCAGCACTTTCGGGGGAGATGGCTACAGCTTC. It translates to CASTFGGDGYSF.

This clonotype was seen a handful of times. This rearrangement joins TRBV4-1 to TRBJ2-2, with a tentative D call TRBD2 (5 bases). Germline V gene sequence: CDR1 MGHRA, CDR2 YSYEKL. Trimming pared 5 bases from V and 14 bases from J, leaving 24 bases between. The CDR3 contains 15 residues. The CDR3 region is CASSSADSNTGDLFF. DNA for the CDR3: TGCGCCAGCAGCTCAGCGGACTCGAACACCGGAGATCTGTTTTTT.

About this clonotype itself: The junction shows a germline mismatch at one end, possibly a read error. V is TRBV11-1 and J is TRBJ2-3; TRBD2 matches 15 bases. Per the germline V gene, CDR1 is SGHAT and CDR2 is FQDESV (reference sequence). This CDR3 is 18 amino acids long. CDR3 loop: CASKSGLAGGPVADTQYF. The CDR3 region has the DNA TGCGCCAGCAAGTCCGGACTAGCGGGAGGGCCGGTGGCGGATACGCAGTATTTT.

Turning to this clonotype: One end of the junction does not line up with germline, which may come from a read error. This chain links TRBV11-2 with TRBJ2-1; weak D call: TRBD1 (6 bases). The CDR3 covers 14 residues. Germline V gives CDR1 SGHAT, CDR2 FQNNGV. The CDR3 DNA follows: TGTGCCAGTAGCTTAACCACAGGGTGCAATGAGCAGTTCTTC. It translates to CASSLTTGCNEQFF.

This sequence joins TRBV29-1 and TRBJ2-3, with D tentatively TRBD2 (6 bases). V lost 4 bases and J 8 bases, leaving 28 bases between the germline ends. Germline CDR1 reads SQVTM; CDR2 reads ANQGSEA. The length of the CDR3 is 17 residues. This CDR3 is CSVGGVPGSSGSGTQYF. DNA of the CDR3: TGCAGCGTTGGGGGGGTTCCCGGGTCCTCTGGCTCAGGTACGCAGTATTTT.

Worth noting for this clonotype: The junction differs from germline at one of its ends, possibly a read error. This chain uses TRBV5-1 with TRBJ2-2, with TRBD2 as a possible D gene (7 bases). This CDR3 comprises 16 residues. Germline V CDR1 and CDR2: SGHRS, YFSETQ. For the CDR3, the DNA is TGCGGCAGCAGCTTGGAGGGGGGGGCAGACGCCGGGGAGCTGTTTTTT. Translation: CGSSLEGGADAGELFF.

A note on this clonotype: At one boundary the junction diverges from the germline segment, which might be a read error. V is TRBV4-1 and J is TRBJ2-3; D perhaps matches TRBD2 (6 bases). The germline gives CDR1 MGHRA, CDR2 YSYEKL. This CDR3 has 14 residues. The CDR3 reads CASTQAGLFDMQYF. CDR3 bases: TGCGCCAGCACCCAAGCCGGACTATTCGATATGCAGTATTTT.

This clonotype has a single count. The missing conserved phenylalanine or tryptophan at the end of this CDR3 makes a read error likely. CDR3 amino acids: CASSPATRSYNEQFI. DNA of the CDR3: TGTGCCAGCAGTCCTGCGACAAGAAGCTACAATGAGCAGTTCATC. V gene TRBV6-1 combines with J gene TRBJ2-1, with D unclear. Trimming shortened V by 5 bases and J by 3 bases, and 14 bases separated the two germline ends. Germline CDR1 MNHNS, CDR2 SASEGT. CDR3 length: 15 amino acids.

This clonotype was picked up one time. Since a much larger clone is just one base distant, this may be a read error. The chain couples TRBV2 to TRBJ1-1, with D hard to call. The CDR3 contains 11 residues. Germline assignment: CDR1 SNHLY and CDR2 FYNNEI. Trimming shortened V by 5 bases and J by 5 bases, and 6 bases separated the two germline ends. The CDR3, as DNA: TGTGCCAGCAGTTTATCGACTGAAGCTTTCTTT. This sequence encodes CASSLSTEAFF. Together with reference TRBV2 and TRBJ1-1, the CDR3 gives the full variable domain: EPEVTQTPSHQVTQMGQEVILRCVPISNHLYFYWYRQILGQKVEFLVSFYNNEISEKSEIFDDQFSVERPDGSNFTLKIRSTKLEDSAMYFCASSLSTEAFFGQGTRLTVV.

Regarding this clonotype: Compared with germline, one end of the junction differs, possibly owing to a read error. V usage is TRBV5-6 and J usage is TRBJ1-1; D remains ambiguous. The CDR3 runs 14 residues. The V gene's germline CDR1 is SGHDT and CDR2 YYEEEE. CDR3 nucleotide sequence: TGTGCCAGCAGCTTTCCCGGGGTGAACACTGAGGCTTTCTTT. It specifies CASSFPGVNTEAFF.

With regard to this clonotype: Germline is not matched at one junction end, which may reflect a read error. The V call is TRBV29-1, the J call TRBJ2-2; D is possibly TRBD1 (5 bases). The CDR3 contains 10 residues. CDR1 and CDR2 from the germline V gene are SQVTM and ANQGSEA. CDR3: CGANTAELFF. CDR3 in DNA: TGCGGGGCAAACACCGCGGAGCTGTTTTTT.

The chain carries TRBV13 and TRBJ1-6, with D hard to call. Trimming shortened V by 6 bases and J by 0 bases, and 15 bases separated the two germline ends. Per germline, CDR1 PRHDT and CDR2 FYEKMQ (reference sequence). CDR3 length: 17 residues. CDR3 region: CASSQNYGSSYNSPLHF. The DNA of the CDR3 is TGTGCCAGCAGTCAAAACTATGGAAGCTCCTATAATTCACCCCTCCACTTT. The full variable domain, completed using reference TRBV13 and TRBJ1-6, is AAGVIQSPRHLIKEKRETATLKCYPIPRHDTVYWYQQGPGQDPQFLISFYEKMQSDKGSIPDRFSAQQFSDYHSELNMSSLELGDSALYFCASSQNYGSSYNSPLHFGNGTRLTVT.

The chain recombines TRBV11-2 with TRBJ2-1, with D tentatively TRBD1 (5 bases). Germline CDR1 is SGHAT and CDR2 is FQNNGV. V was shortened by 4 bases and J by 8 bases, with 15 bases between the two germline ends. The CDR3 runs 14 residues. This CDR3 reads CASSYRTRRDEQFF. Written as DNA, the CDR3 is TGTGCCAGCAGCTACAGGACGAGACGCGATGAGCAGTTCTTC.

This chain links TRBV7-8 with TRBJ2-4; weak D call: TRBD1 (5 bases). V dropped 6 bases and J dropped 14 bases, with 17 bases sitting between them. The length of the CDR3 is 12 residues. Germline V gene data show CDR1 as SGHVS and CDR2 as FQNEAQ. The DNA of the CDR3 is TGTGCCAGCAGTTTGGACCAGGGCATCAAGTACTTC. This translates into CASSLDQGIKYF.

Of note for this clonotype: Germline is not matched at one junction end, which may reflect a read error. The genes are TRBV6-5 and TRBJ1-3, with 7 nucleotides matching TRBD1. The CDR3 has 16 residues. The germline V gene encodes CDR1 MNHEY and CDR2 SVGAGI. In DNA form, the CDR3 reads TGTGCCAGCAGTTACTCGAGGGGGCCCTCTAGAAACACTATATATTTT. It is translated as CASSYSRGPSRNTIYF.

About this clonotype: The missing conserved phenylalanine or tryptophan at the end of this CDR3 makes a read error likely. The chain recombines TRBV4-1 with TRBJ2-2, with TRBD2 matching 9 bases. The ends lost 5 bases at V and 2 bases at J; junction bases unmatched: 9. From germline, CDR1 is MGHRA and CDR2 YSYEKL. The CDR3 is made up of 17 amino acids. CDR3 nucleotides: TGCGCCAGCAGCTCCCGGACTAGCGAGACTAACACCGGGGAGCTGTTTCTT. This gives the protein CASSSRTSETNTGELFL.

Regarding this clonotype: One junction end disagrees with the germline gene, perhaps due to a read error. This sequence joins TRBV12-3 or TRBV12-4 and TRBJ2-5, with D unresolved. CDR3 length: 13 residues. As DNA, the CDR3 is TGTGCCAGCAGTTTATCACCTGGAGAGACCAAGTACTTC. This codes for CASSLSPGETKYF.

The V gene is TRBV11-2, the J gene TRBJ2-1, with D maybe TRBD1 (5 bases). This CDR3 region has 14 residues. Per germline, CDR1 SGHAT and CDR2 FQNNGV. The CDR3 sequence is CATQKLQGDNEQFF. The CDR3 DNA reads as TGTGCTACCCAGAAGCTGCAGGGTGACAATGAGCAGTTCTTC. Drawing the rest from reference TRBV11-2 and TRBJ2-1, the complete variable domain is EAGVAQSPRYKIIEKRQSVAFWCNPISGHATLYWYQQILGQGPKLLIQFQNNGVVDDSQLPKDRFSAERLKGVDSTLKIQPAKLEDSAVYLCATQKLQGDNEQFFGPGTRLTVL.

This clonotype was recorded many times. This chain joins TRBV30 and TRBJ2-1, with 7 bases identical to TRBD2. The junction had 8 bases not matched to a gene; V was cut back by 2 bases and J by 7 bases. Germline loops: CDR1 GTSNPN, CDR2 SVGIG (reference sequence). The CDR3 length is 14 residues. The DNA of the CDR3 is TGTGCCTGGAGTACTAGCGCGTTTGGGAATGAGCAGTTCTTC. Translating it yields CAWSTSAFGNEQFF.

On this clonotype itself: Since no conserved phenylalanine or tryptophan closes the CDR3, a read error is the likely cause. The chain recombines TRBV5-4 with TRBJ2-2; a weak D match, TRBD2 (7 bases). The CDR3 runs 15 residues. Germline values: CDR1 SGHNT, CDR2 YYREEE (reference sequence). CDR3 in amino acids: CVMGGLAAGTGELFY. DNA of the CDR3: TGTGTTATGGGGGGGCTAGCGGCAGGCACCGGGGAGCTGTTTTAT.

In regard to this clonotype: The CDR3 end shows no conserved phenylalanine or tryptophan, and so a read error is likely. V is TRBV6-2 or TRBV6-3 and J is TRBJ2-4; D remains ambiguous. V dropped 2 bases and J dropped 8 bases, with 22 bases sitting between them. Germline CDR1 is MNHEY and CDR2 is SVGEGT. CDR3 length: 17 residues. The CDR3 region is CASSYRLKDRSWDIQYS. In DNA, the CDR3 is TGTGCCAGCAGTTACAGATTGAAGGACCGTTCCTGGGACATTCAGTACTCC.

On this clonotype: A much more abundant neighbour one base away suggests this may be a read error. V and J are TRBV6-6 and TRBJ2-3, with TRBD1 matching over 8 bases. The V gene's germline CDR1 is MNHNY and CDR2 SVGAGI (reference sequence). There are 15 residues in the CDR3. The CDR3 DNA reads as TGTGCCGGCAGTTTCACAGGGGGAGGCACAGATACGCAGTATTTT. It yields the protein CAGSFTGGGTDTQYF.

On this clonotype itself: It may be a read error: a sequence one base away is much more abundant. V and J are TRBV6-6 and TRBJ1-2, with 10 bases aligning to TRBD1. Germline values: CDR1 MNHNY, CDR2 SVGAGI (reference sequence). With 2 bases clipped from V and 9 bases from J, the junction kept 6 bases outside the gene matches. This CDR3 has 14 residues. CDR3 sequence: CASSYPGTGDSYTF. CDR3 nucleotide sequence: TGTGCCAGCAGTTACCCCGGGACAGGGGATAGCTACACCTTC.

This chain uses TRBV12-3 or TRBV12-4 with TRBJ2-7; the D is unclear. This CDR3 has 13 amino acids. CDR3 in DNA: TGTACCGGCAGTTTAATAAGCACCTACGAGCAGTACTTC. The encoded protein is CTGSLISTYEQYF.

Regarding this clonotype: This clone may be a read error of a much larger clone one base away. This chain joins TRBV6-5 and TRBJ2-7; D may match TRBD1 or TRBD2 (5 bases each). Germline CDR1 MNHEY, CDR2 SVGAGI. The CDR3 extends over 15 amino acids. Trimming cost V 2 bases and J 6 bases, with 17 bases left between them. DNA of the CDR3: TGTGCCAGCAGTTACGGGTCCGGTTGGGGGTGCGAGCAGTACTTC. Encoded protein: CASSYGSGWGCEQYF.

Note on this clonotype: A read error is possible here, since a much larger clone lies one base away. V usage is TRBV28 and J usage is TRBJ2-2; a weak D match, TRBD2 (6 bases). This CDR3 is built from 15 residues. The V end was cut by 5 bases, the J end by 7 bases, with 17 bases between. Germline CDR1 is MDHEN and CDR2 is SYDVKM. CDR3 amino acids: CASSLSLDYGGELFF. The CDR3, as DNA: TGTGCCAGCAGTCTCAGCCTGGACTACGGCGGGGAGCTGTTTTTT. Looking up the rest from reference TRBV28 and TRBJ2-2 gives the full variable domain: DVKVTQSSRYLVKRTGEKVFLECVQDMDHENMFWYRQDPGLGLRLIYFSYDVKMKEKGDIPEGYSVSREKKERFSLILESASTNQTSMYLCASSLSLDYGGELFFGEGSRLTVL.